This T cell receptor (beta chain) was found in a study of blood T cell repertoires in COVID-19. Turning to the study itself: The study drew acute and convalescent COVID-19 samples from the United States, Italy and Spain. In each case, the material was cDNA or gDNA derived from T cells, B-cell-depleted T cells, or PBMCs.

Germline V gene lookup returns CDR1 SGHRS and CDR2 YFSETQ. The CDR3 is made up of 14 amino acids. V lost 5 bases to trimming and J lost 8 bases; unmatched junction nucleotides: 5. In the study's own analysis: Reference gene primer amplification yielded estimated nucleated cell counts. Generated by immunoSEQ multiplex PCR, the TCRdb table keeps only in-frame clones and is missing some. That table is the source of V, J and clone size, and D and trimming were worked out from the DNA. Seen here are roughly 100,000 clones, about 85% observed once, and the top ten hold around 4.1%. Sequenced sample: peripheral blood. The chain carries TRBV5-1 and TRBJ1-4, with 11 bases aligning to TRBD1. The TCR was taken from a man aged 50 to 60 with acute or convalescent COVID-19. The CDR3 region is CASSGQGAREKLFF. The CDR3, as DNA: TGCGCCAGCAGTGGACAGGGGGCGCGGGAAAAACTGTTTTTT. Full variable domain (rest looked up from reference TRBV5-1 and TRBJ1-4): KAGVTQTPRYLIKTRGQQVTLSCSPISGHRSVSWYQQTPGQGLQFLFEYFSETQRNKGNFPGRFSGRQFSNSRSEMNVSTLELGDSALYLCASSGQGAREKLFFGSGTQLSVL.